The 3 T cell receptor beta chains below all came from one sample that was sequenced in a study of Ad26.COV2.S vaccination and SARS-CoV-2 variants. The treatment: 19 received Ad26.COV2.S at low or high dose, single or two shots; about 5 received placebo; per-sample allocation not given. Specimens were obtained on day 63 following the first vaccine or placebo injection. Sequencing was performed with immunoSEQ multiplex PCR; in TCRdb, only in-frame clones are kept and a portion is missing. The table includes a few hundred thousand clones, under 90% detected once. This specimen consisted of peripheral blood, obtained in a trial of Ad26.COV2.S vaccine versus placebo. The source is a person aged 18 to 65 who received the Ad26.COV2.S COVID-19 vaccine or a placebo.

Of note for this clone: This CDR3 is also generated by other DNA sequences in the sample. The chain links TRBV29-1 to TRBJ2-1; D remains unclear. The germline V gene has CDR1 SQVTM and CDR2 ANQGSEA. V was cut by 1 base and J by 3 bases, with 7 bases left in between. The CDR3 is made up of 13 amino acids. CDR3 region: CSVEVADYNEQFF. The CDR3 bases are TGCAGCGTTGAAGTGGCAGACTACAATGAGCAGTTCTTC.

This clone was observed a few times. The genes are TRBV10-3 and TRBJ1-1; possibly TRBD1 for D (5 bases). V was pared by 3 bases and J by 5 bases, with 13 bases between. The CDR3 runs 14 residues. CDR1 is ENHRY, CDR2 SYGVKD, per germline. The CDR3 loop reads CAISDSGRGTEAFF. DNA for the CDR3: TGTGCCATCAGTGACTCGGGGAGGGGTACTGAAGCTTTCTTT.

The chain joins TRBV18 to TRBJ1-6; tentatively, D is TRBD1 (5 bases). Trimming left V 4 bases short and J 9 bases short, with 19 bases between. CDR3 length: 16 residues. Germline CDR1 and CDR2: KGHSH and LQKENI. Here the CDR3 reads CASSLQGPGEASPLHF. CDR3 nucleotides: TGTGCCAGCTCACTGCAGGGCCCTGGTGAGGCTTCACCCCTCCACTTT.